Described below is a single T cell receptor beta chain sequence and its context. Its antigen remains unidentified. Germline CDR1 and CDR2: LNHNV and YYDKDF (reference sequence). V shed 3 bases, J shed 2 bases, and the junction held 4 bases outside the gene matches. The CDR3 has 17 amino acids. TCRdb called the 5' RACE reads again in MiXCR, with one record for every CDR3 protein. The data contain around 770,000 distinct CDR3 sequences, about 20% of them singletons. This record comes from a study of CD8 T cells in ankylosing spondylitis. Study outcomes and limitations: Apparently characteristic of ankylosing spondylitis blood was a TCR beta motif (eight highly homologous variants).

The chain employs TRBV15 and TRBJ2-6; 10 bases match TRBD1. This TCR came from a male donor with ankylosing spondylitis. Material for sequencing was blood, either unsorted or a sorted T cell fraction (not recorded which). The CDR3 sequence: CATSSRDRGAGANVLTF. The CDR3 bases are TGTGCCACCAGCAGTAGGGACAGGGGCGCTGGGGCCAACGTCCTGACTTTC.